This TCR beta chain was identified in a study of blood T cell repertoires in COVID-19. Germline V gene data show CDR1 as LGHNA and CDR2 as YSLEER. The CDR3 runs to 16 residues. With 0 bases clipped from V and 10 bases from J, the junction kept 11 bases outside the gene matches. Repertoires were generated with immunoSEQ multiplex PCR, while TCRdb's copy carries only in-frame clones and drops some. In the table there are some 48,000 clones, more than 80% of which are singletons. This receptor was taken from a human donor in a cohort sampled during active COVID-19. Sequencing was done on a sample of peripheral blood. The J gene is TRBJ1-4, the V gene TRBV4-3, with 7 positions matching TRBD1. CDR3 loop: CASSQDPGQRPRKLFF. The DNA of the CDR3 is TGCGCCAGCAGCCAAGATCCGGGACAGCGGCCCCGAAAACTGTTTTTT.